The 9 T cell receptor beta chains below all came from one sample that was sequenced in a study of identical twins' blood T cells. TCRdb reanalysed the 5' RACE reads using MiXCR and keeps one entry per CDR3 protein. In the table there are 350,000 to 400,000 distinct CDR3 sequences, roughly 27% of which are singletons. Material for sequencing was PBMCs. The receptor set was obtained from a woman aged 18-49 years in good health.

The CDR3 region is CATSDSFSGRGSNTGELFF. The DNA of the CDR3 is TGTGCCACCAGTGATTCTTTTAGCGGCAGGGGTTCGAACACCGGGGAGCTGTTTTTT. V is TRBV24-1 and J is TRBJ2-2; D is possibly TRBD1 or TRBD2 (6 bases each). The CDR3 loop spans 19 amino acids. Trimming took off 2 bases at V and 0 bases at J, with 18 bases between the two ends. CDR1 and CDR2 (germline): KGHDR, SFDVKD.

This clonotype has a handful of counts. The J gene is TRBJ2-4, the V gene TRBV11-2; D unclear. The CDR3 spans 13 residues. Trimming pared 4 bases from V and 4 bases from J, leaving 8 bases between. From germline, CDR1 is SGHAT and CDR2 FQNNGV. The CDR3 coding sequence is TGTGCCAGCAGCTCTTCGGCAAAAAACATTCAGTACTTC. Translated, it gives CASSSSAKNIQYF. Full variable domain (missing parts from reference TRBV11-2 and TRBJ2-4): EAGVAQSPRYKIIEKRQSVAFWCNPISGHATLYWYQQILGQGPKLLIQFQNNGVVDDSQLPKDRFSAERLKGVDSTLKIQPAKLEDSAVYLCASSSSAKNIQYFGAGTRLSVL.

This chain joins TRBV12-3 or TRBV12-4 and TRBJ2-1; unclear D gene. This CDR3 is built from 16 residues. V lost 1 base, J lost 7 bases, and 17 bases lay in between. In nucleotides, the CDR3 is TGTGCCAGCAGTTTAGGCACAGTGGTAGCCCGGAATGAGCAGTTCTTC. As protein: CASSLGTVVARNEQFF.

V usage is TRBV18 and J usage is TRBJ1-2; D unclear. V was pared by 2 bases and J by 4 bases, with 5 bases between. CDR1 is KGHSH, CDR2 LQKENI, per germline. The CDR3 sequence is 12 residues long. CDR3 protein: CASSPNSYGYTF. CDR3 DNA sequence: TGTGCCAGCTCACCAAACAGCTATGGCTACACCTTC.

The rearrangement joins TRBV27 to TRBJ2-7; the D call may be TRBD1 or TRBD2 (5 bases each). The CDR3 loop spans 15 amino acids. V was trimmed by 5 bases and J by 0 bases, leaving 14 bases between them. CDR1 is MNHEY and CDR2 is SMNVEV in the germline V gene (reference sequence). The CDR3 DNA sequence: TGTGCCAGCAGTCCCTGGGACGGAAACTCCTACGAGCAGTACTTC. This codes for CASSPWDGNSYEQYF.

This clonotype turned up a few times. The V call is TRBV19, the J call TRBJ1-2; D gene uncertain. With 1 base removed from V and 0 bases from J, the gap between germline ends came to 12 bases. The CDR3 has 16 amino acids. Germline values: CDR1 LNHDA, CDR2 SQIVND (reference sequence). The CDR3 coding sequence is TGTGCCAGTAGTATAGGCTGGAGGAATTCTAACTATGGCTACACCTTC. Translated: CASSIGWRNSNYGYTF.

The rearrangement uses TRBV5-1 and TRBJ1-5; TRBD1 aligns across 8 bases. This CDR3 is built from 15 residues. Germline V gene data show CDR1 as SGHRS and CDR2 as YFSETQ. With 4 bases clipped from V and 6 bases from J, the junction kept 9 bases outside the gene matches. The CDR3 loop is CASSTSTGGSQPQHF. The CDR3 DNA is TGCGCCAGCAGCACCTCCACAGGGGGTAGTCAGCCCCAGCATTTT.

In this sample, this clonotype turned up many times. J is TRBJ2-2 and V is TRBV11-2, with a possible D match to TRBD2 (6 bases). Trimming cost V 5 bases and J 1 base, with 17 bases left between them. This CDR3 contains 17 residues. Germline V CDR1 and CDR2: SGHAT, FQNNGV. In DNA form, the CDR3 reads TGTGCCAGCAGCCCAAGGCGAGGTAGCGGGAACACCGGGGAGCTGTTTTTT. Its protein product is CASSPRRGSGNTGELFF.

This sequence joins TRBV12-3 or TRBV12-4 and TRBJ2-1; TRBD2 agrees at 8 bases. The CDR3 is made up of 15 amino acids. Germline trimming cut 7 bases from V and 0 bases from J; bases unmatched to any gene: 5. CDR3 residues: CASTRTSPSYNEQFF. The CDR3 bases are TGTGCCAGCACCCGGACTAGCCCCTCCTACAATGAGCAGTTCTTC.